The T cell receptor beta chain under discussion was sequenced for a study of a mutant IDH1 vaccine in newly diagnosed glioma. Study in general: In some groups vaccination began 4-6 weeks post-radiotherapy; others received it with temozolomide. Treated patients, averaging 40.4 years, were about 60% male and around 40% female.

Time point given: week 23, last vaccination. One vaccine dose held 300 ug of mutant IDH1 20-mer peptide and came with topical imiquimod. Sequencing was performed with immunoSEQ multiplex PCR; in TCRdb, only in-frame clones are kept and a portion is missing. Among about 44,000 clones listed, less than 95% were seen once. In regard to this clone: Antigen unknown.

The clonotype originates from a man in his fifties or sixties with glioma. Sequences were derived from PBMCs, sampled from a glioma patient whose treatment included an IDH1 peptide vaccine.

The CDR3 DNA sequence: TGCGCCAGCACCCCACCCGGGGTTCCAGAGACCCAGTACTTC. Protein: CASTPPGVPETQYF. V usage is TRBV5-1 and J usage is TRBJ2-5; tentatively, D is TRBD2 (5 bases). Between the trimmed V and J ends, which lost 6 bases and 4 bases, there was a span of 16 bases. Germline assignment: CDR1 SGHRS and CDR2 YFSETQ. The CDR3 extends over 14 amino acids.